The clone carrying this TCR beta chain has ten or more counts. The antigen is unknown. TCRdb redid the calling of the 5' RACE reads with MiXCR, one entry per CDR3 protein. Of over 200,000 distinct CDR3 sequences detected, about a sixth appear once; the ten largest clones hold about 42%. Unmatched junction bases numbered 8, after V lost 3 bases and J lost 3 bases. In germline, CDR1 is MDHEN, CDR2 SYDVKM. This CDR3 spans 16 amino acids. This specimen comes from a study of CD8 T cells in ankylosing spondylitis. Findings and limits, study-wide: Within ankylosing spondylitis blood, a TCR beta motif made up of seven or eight highly homologous variants appeared to be characteristic. According to the report, clones linked to the disease were significantly enriched in matched synovial fluid samples taken from ankylosing spondylitis patients.

The sequence was obtained from a male donor with ankylosing spondylitis. The gene calls are TRBV28 and TRBJ2-7; TRBD1 matches 10 bases. Sequencing used blood, either unsorted or a sorted T cell fraction (not recorded which). CDR3 sequence reads: CASSFNLDRGVYEQYF. CDR3 in DNA: TGTGCCAGCAGTTTCAACCTGGACAGGGGGGTCTACGAGCAGTACTTC.